The clone carrying this T cell receptor (beta chain) was recorded many times. As yet, its antigen is unknown. These data belong to a study of T cell repertoires in cytomegalovirus infection. Across the study: An indication of both CMV infection and matching HLA type came from public TCR beta signatures. The study, taken as a whole, reports: HLA-C-restricted CMV-specific TCR beta clonotypes prevailed in the ex vivo response. Pooled public TCR beta family frequency picked out CMV carriers with the relevant HLA.

Each CDR3 protein is one row after TCRdb ran MiXCR on the reads. The repertoire includes hundreds of thousands of distinct CDR3 sequences, roughly 9.5% of them detected once, and approximately 4.7% sits in the top ten. Trimming pared 2 bases from V and 5 bases from J, leaving 9 bases between. Germline CDR1 is SGHVS and CDR2 is FQNEAQ. This CDR3 contains 13 residues. The origin of this receptor is a human donor in good health (CMV status not recorded). Some clones in this sample may be carry-over from other donors' samples. The chain couples TRBV7-8 to TRBJ2-5; D is unclear. Input material: PBMCs. The CDR3 DNA reads as TGTGCCAGCAGCTTACTAGTTACCGAGACCCAGTACTTC. Translation: CASSLLVTETQYF.